The next 11 T cell receptor beta chains were all read from a single sample in a study of vaccination and CD4 T cells after COVID-19. These receptors have no known antigen. As to treatment: roughly 10-day PBMC culture with coronavirus spike peptide pools or control peptides (ViraFEST assay). Cultured CD4+ T-cell DNA underwent Oncomine TCR Beta short-read sequencing. TCRdb re-derived calls from the PCR reads in MiXCR, one entry per CDR3 protein. The table records about 14,000 distinct CDR3 sequences, 25% to 30% of them present only once. Sequenced material: CD4+ T cells from blood, cultured in vitro. These receptors came from a human donor who had recovered from COVID-19.

This clonotype appeared a few times. V usage is TRBV5-1 and J usage is TRBJ2-2; D not certain. This CDR3 has 12 residues. In germline, CDR1 is SGHRS, CDR2 YFSETQ. V was trimmed by 3 bases and J by 9 bases, leaving 9 bases between them. The DNA of the CDR3 is TGCGCCAGCAGCTCCATGGGCTGGGAGCTGTTTTTT. The encoded protein is CASSSMGWELFF.

The V call is TRBV7-2, the J call TRBJ2-3; D uncertain. Germline loops: CDR1 SGHTA, CDR2 FQGNSA. This CDR3 contains 15 residues. The V end lost 3 bases, the J end lost 1 base, and 11 bases lay between the germline ends. CDR3 in amino acids: CASSFRTVGTDTQYF. The CDR3 coding sequence is TGTGCCAGCAGCTTCCGGACGGTGGGCACAGATACGCAGTATTTT. Full variable domain (rest looked up from reference TRBV7-2 and TRBJ2-3): GAGVSQSPSNKVTEKGKDVELRCDPISGHTALYWYRQSLGQGLEFLIYFQGNSAPDKSGLPSDRFSAERTGGSVSTLTIQRTQQEDSAVYLCASSFRTVGTDTQYFGPGTRLTVL.

The J gene is TRBJ1-2, the V gene TRBV7-9; no firm D call. CDR3 length: 14 residues. V gave up 1 base and J gave up 2 bases, with 8 bases separating them. CDR1 SEHNR and CDR2 FQNEAQ come from the germline V gene (reference sequence). The CDR3 DNA is TGTGCCAGCAGCTTAGTGGAGCAAAACTATGGCTACACCTTC. Amino acid sequence: CASSLVEQNYGYTF.

J is TRBJ2-5 and V is TRBV23-1; D assignment may be TRBD1 or TRBD2 (6 bases each). TRBV23-1 is recorded as an ORF, its role being uncertain. Deletions cut 2 bases from V and 3 bases from J, with 19 bases between. The CDR3 is made up of 17 amino acids. CDR3 protein: CASSQGGKQGSKETQYF. Here the CDR3 DNA reads TGCGCCAGCAGTCAAGGAGGGAAACAGGGTAGCAAAGAGACCCAGTACTTC.

For this clonotype: One end of the junction varies from germline; a read error may be responsible. V and J are TRBV20-1 and TRBJ2-7, with TRBD2 identical over 7 bases. CDR1 and CDR2 from the germline V gene are DFQATT and SNEGSKA (reference sequence). This CDR3 spans 12 amino acids. CDR3 region: CSASNGDYERYF. CDR3 DNA: TGCAGTGCTAGTAACGGGGACTACGAGCGGTACTTC.

This clonotype appeared a few times. This sequence joins TRBV5-1 and TRBJ2-3; perhaps TRBD2 as D (6 bases). Trimming left V 4 bases short and J 3 bases short, with 15 bases between. The CDR3 has 15 residues. From germline, CDR1 is SGHRS and CDR2 YFSETQ. The CDR3 DNA follows: TGCGCCAGCAGCAACCAGGGTGGGAGGACAGATACGCAGTATTTT. Translation gives CASSNQGGRTDTQYF.

The chain couples TRBV2 to TRBJ1-1; D ambiguous. Trimming pared 3 bases from V and 6 bases from J, leaving 8 bases between. Germline CDR1 is SNHLY and CDR2 is FYNNEI. The CDR3 extends over 12 amino acids. In DNA form, the CDR3 reads TGTGCCAGCAGTGATCCGGGTTCTGAAGCTTTCTTT. This gives the protein CASSDPGSEAFF.

This clonotype was seen only a few times. The CDR3 DNA follows: TGTGCCAGCAGGGGACAGGGGGGCACCGGGGAGCTGTTTTTT. The encoded protein is CASRGQGGTGELFF. The gene calls are TRBV7-9 and TRBJ2-2, with TRBD1 matching over 11 bases. Germline assignment: CDR1 SEHNR and CDR2 FQNEAQ (reference sequence). The CDR3 consists of 14 residues. Unmatched junction bases numbered 1, after V lost 6 bases and J lost 4 bases.

This chain joins TRBV5-1 and TRBJ1-1; D is ambiguous. This CDR3 comprises 13 residues. Trimming removed 0 bases at V and 6 bases at J, with 9 bases between. The germline V gene has CDR1 SGHRS and CDR2 YFSETQ. The CDR3 loop is CASSLASTPEAFF. The DNA for the CDR3 is TGCGCCAGCAGCTTGGCCTCGACCCCTGAAGCTTTCTTT.

The chain is built from TRBV7-9 and TRBJ1-2; D not resolved. CDR3 length equals 16 residues. Germline V gene data show CDR1 as SEHNR and CDR2 as FQNEAQ (reference sequence). V dropped 2 bases and J dropped 4 bases, with 17 bases sitting between them. The chain's CDR3 is CASSLWTQEKAYGYTF. The CDR3 bases are TGTGCCAGCAGCTTATGGACTCAGGAGAAGGCCTATGGCTACACCTTC. The full variable domain, its missing parts supplied by reference TRBV7-9 and TRBJ1-2, is DTGVSQNPRHKITKRGQNVTFRCDPISEHNRLYWYRQTLGQGPEFLTYFQNEAQLEKSRLLSDRFSAERPKGSFSTLEIQRTEQGDSAMYLCASSLWTQEKAYGYTFGSGTRLTVV.

This clonotype was seen more than once but under ten times. The CDR3 protein is CASSKLRGENTGELFF. CDR3 DNA: TGTGCCAGCAGCAAGTTGAGGGGGGAGAACACCGGGGAGCTGTTTTTT. This rearrangement joins TRBV7-8 to TRBJ2-2; D might be TRBD1 or TRBD2, each matching 6 bases. The V end was cut by 5 bases, the J end by 1 base, with 14 bases between. CDR3 size: 16 residues. Germline values: CDR1 SGHVS, CDR2 FQNEAQ.